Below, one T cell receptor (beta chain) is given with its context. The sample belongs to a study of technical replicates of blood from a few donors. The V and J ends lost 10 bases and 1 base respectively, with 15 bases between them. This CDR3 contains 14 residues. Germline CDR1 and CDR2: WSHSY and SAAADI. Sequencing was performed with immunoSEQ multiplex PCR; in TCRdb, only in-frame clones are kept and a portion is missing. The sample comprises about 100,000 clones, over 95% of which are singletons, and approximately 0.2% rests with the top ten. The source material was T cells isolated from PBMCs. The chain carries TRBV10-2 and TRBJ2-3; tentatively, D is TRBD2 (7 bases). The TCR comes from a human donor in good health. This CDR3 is CATQRGGRTDTQYF. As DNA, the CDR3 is TGCGCCACCCAGAGGGGGGGGCGCACAGATACGCAGTATTTT.